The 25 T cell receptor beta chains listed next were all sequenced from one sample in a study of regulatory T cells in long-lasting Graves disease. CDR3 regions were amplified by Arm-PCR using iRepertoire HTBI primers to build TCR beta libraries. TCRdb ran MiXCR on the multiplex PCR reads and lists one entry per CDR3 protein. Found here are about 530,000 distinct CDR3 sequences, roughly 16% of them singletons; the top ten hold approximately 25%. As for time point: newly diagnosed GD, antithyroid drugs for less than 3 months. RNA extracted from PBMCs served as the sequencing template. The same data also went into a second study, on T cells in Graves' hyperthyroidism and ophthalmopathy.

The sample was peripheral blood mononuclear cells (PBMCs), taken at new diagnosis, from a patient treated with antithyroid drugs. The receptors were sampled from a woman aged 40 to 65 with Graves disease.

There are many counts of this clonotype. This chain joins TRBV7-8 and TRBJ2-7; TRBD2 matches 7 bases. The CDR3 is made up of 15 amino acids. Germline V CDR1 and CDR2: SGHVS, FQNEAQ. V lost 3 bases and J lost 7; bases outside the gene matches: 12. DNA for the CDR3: TGTGCCAGCAGCTTGTTTGGAGCGGGGTACCTAGAGCAGTACTTC. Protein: CASSLFGAGYLEQYF.

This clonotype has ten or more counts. In DNA form, the CDR3 reads TGCGCCAGCAGCTTAGCGGGCGGCCTTGAAGCTTTCTTT. Translated: CASSLAGGLEAFF. This sequence joins TRBV5-1 and TRBJ1-1, with D hard to call. With 2 bases removed from V and 7 bases from J, the gap between germline ends came to 12 bases. Germline CDR1 is SGHRS and CDR2 is YFSETQ. The CDR3 is made up of 13 amino acids.

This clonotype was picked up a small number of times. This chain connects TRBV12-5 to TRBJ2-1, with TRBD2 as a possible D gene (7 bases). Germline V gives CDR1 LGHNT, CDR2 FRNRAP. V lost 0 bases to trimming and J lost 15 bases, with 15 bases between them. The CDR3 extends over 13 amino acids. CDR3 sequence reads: CASGLVLGGRGFF. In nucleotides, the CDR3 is TGTGCTAGTGGTTTGGTACTCGGGGGGCGAGGGTTCTTC.

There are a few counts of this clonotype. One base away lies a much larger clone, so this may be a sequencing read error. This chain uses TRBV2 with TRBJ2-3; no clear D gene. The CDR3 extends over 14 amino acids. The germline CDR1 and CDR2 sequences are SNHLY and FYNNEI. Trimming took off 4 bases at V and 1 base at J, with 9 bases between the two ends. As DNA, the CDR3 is TGTGCCAGCAGTGCCCAGGTAGGCACAGATACGCAGTATTTT. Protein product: CASSAQVGTDTQYF.

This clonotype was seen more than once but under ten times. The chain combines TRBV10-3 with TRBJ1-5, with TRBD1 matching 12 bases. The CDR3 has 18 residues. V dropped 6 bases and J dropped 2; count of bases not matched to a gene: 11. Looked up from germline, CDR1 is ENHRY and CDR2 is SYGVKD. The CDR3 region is CAIRHRDRGLLGNQPQHF. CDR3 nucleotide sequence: TGTGCCATCAGACACCGGGACAGGGGGCTCTTAGGCAATCAGCCCCAGCATTTT.

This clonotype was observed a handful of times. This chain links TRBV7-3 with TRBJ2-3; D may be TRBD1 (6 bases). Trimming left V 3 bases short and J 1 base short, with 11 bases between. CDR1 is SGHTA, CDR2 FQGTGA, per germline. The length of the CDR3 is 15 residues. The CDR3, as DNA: TGTGCCAGCAGCTTCGGCCCAGGGGGCACAGATACGCAGTATTTT. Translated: CASSFGPGGTDTQYF. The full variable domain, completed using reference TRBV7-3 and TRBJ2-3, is GAGVSQTPSNKVTEKGKYVELRCDPISGHTALYWYRQSLGQGPEFLIYFQGTGAADDSGLPNDRFFAVRPEGSVSTLKIQRTERGDSAVYLCASSFGPGGTDTQYFGPGTRLTVL.

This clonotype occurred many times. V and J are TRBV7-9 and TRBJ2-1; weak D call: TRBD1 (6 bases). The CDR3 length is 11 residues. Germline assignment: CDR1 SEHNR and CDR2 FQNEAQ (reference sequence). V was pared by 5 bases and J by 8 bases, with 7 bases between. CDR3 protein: CASSEGDEQFF. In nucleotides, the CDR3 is TGTGCCAGCAGCGAGGGGGATGAGCAGTTCTTC.

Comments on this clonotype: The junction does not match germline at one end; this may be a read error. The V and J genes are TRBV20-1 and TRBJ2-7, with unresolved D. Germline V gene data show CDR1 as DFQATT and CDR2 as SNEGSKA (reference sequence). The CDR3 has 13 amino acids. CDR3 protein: CSARDRLGSDFTF. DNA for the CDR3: TGCAGTGCTAGAGATCGGTTAGGTTCTGACTTTACCTTC.

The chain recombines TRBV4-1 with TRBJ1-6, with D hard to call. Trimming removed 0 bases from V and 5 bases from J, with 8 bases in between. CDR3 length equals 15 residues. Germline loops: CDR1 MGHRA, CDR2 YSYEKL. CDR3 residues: CASSQDLGDNSPLHF. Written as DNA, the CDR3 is TGCGCCAGCAGCCAAGATCTGGGAGATAATTCACCCCTCCACTTT.

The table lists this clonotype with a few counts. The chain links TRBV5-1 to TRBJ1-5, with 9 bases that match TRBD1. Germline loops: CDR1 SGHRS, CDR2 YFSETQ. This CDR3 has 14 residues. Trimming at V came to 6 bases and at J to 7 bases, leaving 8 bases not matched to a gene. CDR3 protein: CASTPGQGEQPQHF. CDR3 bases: TGCGCCAGCACCCCGGGACAGGGCGAGCAGCCCCAGCATTTT.

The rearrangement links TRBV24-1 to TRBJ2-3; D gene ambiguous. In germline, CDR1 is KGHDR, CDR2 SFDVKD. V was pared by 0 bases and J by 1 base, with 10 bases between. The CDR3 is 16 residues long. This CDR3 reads CATSDLSAFGTDTQYF. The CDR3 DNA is TGTGCCACCAGTGATTTGTCAGCCTTCGGCACAGATACGCAGTATTTT.

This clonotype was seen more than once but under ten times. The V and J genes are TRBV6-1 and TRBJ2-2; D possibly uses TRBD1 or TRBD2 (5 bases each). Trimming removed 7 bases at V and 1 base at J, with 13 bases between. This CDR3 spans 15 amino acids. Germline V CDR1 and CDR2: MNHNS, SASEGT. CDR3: CASMGWGMNTGELFF. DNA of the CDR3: TGTGCCAGCATGGGTTGGGGGATGAACACCGGGGAGCTGTTTTTT.

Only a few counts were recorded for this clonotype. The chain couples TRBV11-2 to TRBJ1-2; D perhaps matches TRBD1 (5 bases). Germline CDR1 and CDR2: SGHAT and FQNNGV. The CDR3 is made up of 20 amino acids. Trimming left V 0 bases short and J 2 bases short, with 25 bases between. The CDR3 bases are TGTGCCAGCAGCTTAGATATTAATTTTTTGAGGGTCGACAGAAACTATGGCTACACCTTC. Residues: CASSLDINFLRVDRNYGYTF.

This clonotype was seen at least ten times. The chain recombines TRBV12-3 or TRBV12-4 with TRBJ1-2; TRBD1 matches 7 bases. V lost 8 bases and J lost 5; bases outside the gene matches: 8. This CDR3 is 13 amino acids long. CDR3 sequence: CASSSQGWYGYTF. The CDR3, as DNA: TGTGCCAGCTCGTCACAGGGGTGGTATGGCTACACCTTC.

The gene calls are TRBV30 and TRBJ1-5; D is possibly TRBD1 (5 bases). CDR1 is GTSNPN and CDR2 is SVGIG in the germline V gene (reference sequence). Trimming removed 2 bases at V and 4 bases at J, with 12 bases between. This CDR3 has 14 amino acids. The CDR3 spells CAWSLGDRNQPQHF. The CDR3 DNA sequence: TGTGCCTGGAGTCTAGGGGATAGGAATCAGCCCCAGCATTTT. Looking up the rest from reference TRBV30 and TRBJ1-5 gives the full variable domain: SQTIHQWPATLVQPVGSPLSLECTVEGTSNPNLYWYRQAAGRGLQLLFYSVGIGQISSEVPQNLSASRPQDRQFILSSKKLLLSDSGFYLCAWSLGDRNQPQHFGDGTRLSIL.

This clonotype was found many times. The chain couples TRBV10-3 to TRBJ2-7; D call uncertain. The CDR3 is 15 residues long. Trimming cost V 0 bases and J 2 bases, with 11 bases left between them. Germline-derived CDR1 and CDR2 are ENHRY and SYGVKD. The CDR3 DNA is TGTGCCATCAGTGAGTCGGGTCAGGCCGCCTACGAGCAGTACTTC. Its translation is CAISESGQAAYEQYF.

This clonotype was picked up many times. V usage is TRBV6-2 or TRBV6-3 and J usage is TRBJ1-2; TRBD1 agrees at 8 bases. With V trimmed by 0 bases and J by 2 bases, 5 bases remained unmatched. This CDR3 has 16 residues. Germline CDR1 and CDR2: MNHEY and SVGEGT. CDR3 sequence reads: CASSYSWTGKNYGYTF. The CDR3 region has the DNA TGTGCCAGCAGTTACTCCTGGACAGGGAAAAACTATGGCTACACCTTC.

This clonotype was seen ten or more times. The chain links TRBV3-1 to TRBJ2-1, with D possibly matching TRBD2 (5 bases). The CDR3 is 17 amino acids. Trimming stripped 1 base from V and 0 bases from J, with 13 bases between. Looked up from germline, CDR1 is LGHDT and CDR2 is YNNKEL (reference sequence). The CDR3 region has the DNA TGTGCCAGCAGCCAAGGGGAGCGACTGAGCTCCTACAATGAGCAGTTCTTC. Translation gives CASSQGERLSSYNEQFF.

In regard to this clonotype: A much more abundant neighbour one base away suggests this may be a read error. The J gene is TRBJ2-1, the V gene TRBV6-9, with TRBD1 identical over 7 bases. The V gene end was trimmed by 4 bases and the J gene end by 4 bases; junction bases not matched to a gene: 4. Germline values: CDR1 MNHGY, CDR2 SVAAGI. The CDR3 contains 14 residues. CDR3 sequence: CASSWGTVYNEQFF. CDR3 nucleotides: TGTGCCAGCAGTTGGGGGACAGTTTACAATGAGCAGTTCTTC.

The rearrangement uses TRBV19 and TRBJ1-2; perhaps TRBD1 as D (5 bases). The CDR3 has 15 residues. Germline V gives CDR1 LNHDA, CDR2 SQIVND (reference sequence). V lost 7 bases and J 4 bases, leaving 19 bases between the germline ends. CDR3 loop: CASTPEGSLSYGYTF. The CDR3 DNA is TGTGCCAGTACCCCAGAGGGGTCGTTATCCTATGGCTACACCTTC.

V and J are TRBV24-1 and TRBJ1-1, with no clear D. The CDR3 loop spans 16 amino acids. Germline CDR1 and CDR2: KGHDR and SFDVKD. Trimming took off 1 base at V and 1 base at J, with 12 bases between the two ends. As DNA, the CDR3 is TGTGCCACCAGTGATTTCGTCGTCGACGAGAACACTGAAGCTTTCTTT. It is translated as CATSDFVVDENTEAFF.

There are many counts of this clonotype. Written as DNA, the CDR3 is TGTGCCAGCAGCTCCTCACTAGCGGGGGGGCAGGTAGATACGCAGTATTTT. Amino acid sequence: CASSSSLAGGQVDTQYF. The chain carries TRBV7-2 and TRBJ2-3, with TRBD2 matching over 13 bases. V gave up 4 bases and J gave up 5 bases; unmatched junction bases: 9. The length of the CDR3 is 17 residues. The germline V gene encodes CDR1 SGHTA and CDR2 FQGNSA.

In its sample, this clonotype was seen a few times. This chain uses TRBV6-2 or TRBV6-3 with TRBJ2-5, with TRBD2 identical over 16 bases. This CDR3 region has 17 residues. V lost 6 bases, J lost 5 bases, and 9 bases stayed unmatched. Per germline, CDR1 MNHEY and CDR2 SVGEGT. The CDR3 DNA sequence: TGTGCCAGCAGCCGCGGGACTAGCGGGGGGGCCGTGGAGACCCAGTACTTC. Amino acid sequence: CASSRGTSGGAVETQYF.

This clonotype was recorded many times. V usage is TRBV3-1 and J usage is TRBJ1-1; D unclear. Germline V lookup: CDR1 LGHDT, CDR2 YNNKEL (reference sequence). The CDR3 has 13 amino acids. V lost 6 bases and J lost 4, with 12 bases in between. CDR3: CASSQSRATEAFF. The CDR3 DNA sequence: TGTGCCAGCAGTCAGTCCCGGGCCACTGAAGCTTTCTTT.

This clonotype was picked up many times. The CDR3 here is CASSLGTGWGNTEAFF. The CDR3 coding sequence is TGTGCCAGCAGCTTAGGGACAGGGTGGGGGAACACTGAAGCTTTCTTT. The chain joins TRBV13 to TRBJ1-1, with 7 bases fitting TRBD1. Trimming at V came to 0 bases and at J to 1 base, leaving 5 bases not matched to a gene. The length of the CDR3 is 16 residues. Germline-derived CDR1 and CDR2 are PRHDT and FYEKMQ (reference sequence).